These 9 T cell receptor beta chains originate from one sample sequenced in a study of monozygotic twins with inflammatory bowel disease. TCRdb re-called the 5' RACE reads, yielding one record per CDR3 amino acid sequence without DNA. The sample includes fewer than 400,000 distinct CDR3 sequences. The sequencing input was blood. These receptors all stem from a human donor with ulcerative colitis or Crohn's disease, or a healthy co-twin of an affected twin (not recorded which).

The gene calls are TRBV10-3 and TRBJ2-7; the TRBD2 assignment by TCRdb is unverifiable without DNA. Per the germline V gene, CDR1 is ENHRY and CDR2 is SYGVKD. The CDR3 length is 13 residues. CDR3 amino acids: CAIRASTGYDQYF.

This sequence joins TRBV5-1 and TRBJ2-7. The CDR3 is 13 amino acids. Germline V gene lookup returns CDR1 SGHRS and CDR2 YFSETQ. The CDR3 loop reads CASSLEAIYEQYF. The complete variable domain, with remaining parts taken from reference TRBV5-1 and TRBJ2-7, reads KAGVTQTPRYLIKTRGQQVTLSCSPISGHRSVSWYQQTPGQGLQFLFEYFSETQRNKGNFPGRFSGRQFSNSRSEMNVSTLELGDSALYLCASSLEAIYEQYFGPGTRLTVT.

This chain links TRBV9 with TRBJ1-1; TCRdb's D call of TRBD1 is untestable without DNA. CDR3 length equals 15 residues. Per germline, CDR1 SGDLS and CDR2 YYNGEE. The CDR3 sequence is CASSVVETGTTEAFF.

CDR3 region: CASRESQTQNNQPQHF. The chain couples TRBV12-3 or TRBV12-4 to TRBJ1-5. CDR3 length: 16 residues.

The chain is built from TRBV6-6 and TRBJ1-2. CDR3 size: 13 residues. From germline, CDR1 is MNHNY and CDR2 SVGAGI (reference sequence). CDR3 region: CASTRTSNYGYTF.

The CDR3: CASSGTGTSGYTF. V and J are TRBV25-1 and TRBJ1-2; TCRdb outputs TRBD1, but without DNA this stays unchecked. The CDR3 totals 13 residues. Germline V lookup: CDR1 MGHDK, CDR2 SYGVNS.

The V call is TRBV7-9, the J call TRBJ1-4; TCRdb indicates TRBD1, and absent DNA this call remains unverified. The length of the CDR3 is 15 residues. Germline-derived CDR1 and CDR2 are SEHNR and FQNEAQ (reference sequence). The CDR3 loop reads CASSPEWGENEKLFF.

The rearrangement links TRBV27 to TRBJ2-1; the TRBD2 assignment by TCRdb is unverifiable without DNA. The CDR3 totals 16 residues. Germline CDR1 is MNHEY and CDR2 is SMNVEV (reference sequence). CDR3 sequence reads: CASSLFPSGTSNEQFF.

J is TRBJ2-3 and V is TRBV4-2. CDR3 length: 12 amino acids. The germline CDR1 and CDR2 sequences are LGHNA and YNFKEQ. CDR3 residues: CASSQDKRQQYF.